Listed here are 18 T cell receptor beta chains from one sample, sequenced in a study of regulatory T cells in long-lasting Graves disease. The sample's time point: newly diagnosed GD, antithyroid drugs for less than 3 months. From RNA extracted from PBMCs, the TCR library was made. Researchers made TCR beta libraries by using iRepertoire HTBI primers and running Arm-PCR on CDR3 regions. TCRdb processed the multiplex PCR reads anew with MiXCR; each CDR3 protein has one entry. Among around 420,000 distinct CDR3 sequences listed, approximately 15% were seen once. These data also formed part of another study, on T cells in Graves' hyperthyroidism and ophthalmopathy.

The sample was peripheral blood mononuclear cells (PBMCs), taken at new diagnosis, from a patient treated with antithyroid drugs. These receptors were collected from a woman aged 40 to 50 with Graves disease.

This clonotype showed up many times. The chain links TRBV27 to TRBJ2-5, with a weak D call TRBD2 (6 bases). This CDR3 comprises 17 residues. Germline assignment: CDR1 MNHEY and CDR2 SMNVEV (reference sequence). V was trimmed by 1 base and J by 5 bases, leaving 20 bases between them. The CDR3 is CASSLYGSGDTVETQYF. CDR3 bases: TGTGCCAGCAGTTTATATGGGTCGGGGGATACCGTTGAGACCCAGTACTTC.

This clonotype was counted ten times or more. This chain joins TRBV28 and TRBJ1-1; D gene unclear. Germline V CDR1 and CDR2: MDHEN, SYDVKM. The CDR3 is 13 residues long. Trimming took 6 bases from V and 2 from J, leaving 10 bases between them. Written as DNA, the CDR3 is TGTGCCAGCAGGCTAGGATTCAACACTGAAGCTTTCTTT. It is translated as CASRLGFNTEAFF.

A word on this clonotype: A much bigger clone sits one base away, suggesting this may be a read error. The chain employs TRBV11-2 and TRBJ2-7; 9 bases align to TRBD2. Germline-derived CDR1 and CDR2 are SGHAT and FQNNGV. The CDR3 has 16 amino acids. Trimming cost V 1 base and J 4 bases; bases outside gene matches: 8. DNA for the CDR3: TGTGCCAGCAGCTTAGGGGTTAGCGGGAGTATGTACGAGCAGTACTTC. Translated: CASSLGVSGSMYEQYF.

This clonotype showed up many times. This CDR3 reads CASSRQGEEWEAFF. CDR3 nucleotide sequence: TGTGCCAGCAGCCGACAGGGGGAAGAATGGGAAGCTTTCTTT. J is TRBJ1-1 and V is TRBV28; 9 bases are shared with TRBD1. With 6 bases clipped from V and 8 bases from J, the junction kept 10 bases outside the gene matches. CDR1 is MDHEN, CDR2 SYDVKM, per germline. The CDR3 has 14 amino acids.

This sequence joins TRBV7-2 and TRBJ1-3; D call uncertain. Germline V gene sequence: CDR1 SGHTA, CDR2 FQGNSA. V lost 4 bases, J lost 3 bases, and 10 bases lay in between. This CDR3 has 14 amino acids. This CDR3 reads CASSSYSRGNTIYF. Here the CDR3 DNA reads TGTGCCAGCAGCTCTTACAGTCGTGGAAACACCATATATTTT.

This clonotype was seen at least ten times. The chain employs TRBV5-8 and TRBJ2-7; D ambiguous. Germline CDR1 reads SGHTS; CDR2 reads YDEGEE. Trimming took 4 bases from V and 0 from J, leaving 17 bases between them. CDR3 length equals 16 residues. The CDR3 coding sequence is TGTGCCAGCAGCCTTCAACAATCAACGGCCTCCTACGAGCAGTACTTC. Translation gives CASSLQQSTASYEQYF.

This clonotype was detected many times. V gene TRBV24-1 combines with J gene TRBJ1-1; no firm D call. V was shortened by 3 bases and J by 1 base, with 5 bases between the two germline ends. Germline-derived CDR1 and CDR2 are KGHDR and SFDVKD. There are 13 residues in the CDR3. The CDR3 DNA is TGTGCCACCAGTGATGGACCGAACACTGAAGCTTTCTTT. This gives the protein CATSDGPNTEAFF.

The rearrangement uses TRBV20-1 and TRBJ1-5, with D possibly matching TRBD1 (5 bases). The CDR3 totals 15 residues. Trimming pared 1 base from V and 5 bases from J, leaving 15 bases between. The germline gives CDR1 DFQATT, CDR2 SNEGSKA (reference sequence). The CDR3 protein is CSARGGGARDQPQHF. CDR3 DNA sequence: TGCAGTGCTAGAGGTGGAGGGGCGAGAGATCAGCCCCAGCATTTT.

This clonotype was counted at least ten times. The chain combines TRBV28 with TRBJ2-7; D is possibly TRBD1 (6 bases). The germline V gene encodes CDR1 MDHEN and CDR2 SYDVKM. V dropped 5 bases and J dropped 2 bases, with 10 bases sitting between them. The CDR3 contains 13 residues. The CDR3 spells CASSAQGTYEQYF. In DNA form, the CDR3 reads TGTGCCAGCAGTGCCCAGGGGACCTACGAGCAGTACTTC.

Turning to this clonotype: Its ends do not fully match the called genes, so a read error is possible. The V call is TRBV30, the J call TRBJ2-1; D is perhaps TRBD1 or TRBD2 (5 bases each). The CDR3 is 16 amino acids. Per the germline V gene, CDR1 is GTSNPN and CDR2 is SVGIG (reference sequence). The CDR3 coding sequence is TGTGCCTGGAGTGCCTATCTCACGGGACCCAACAAGGAGCAGTTCTTC. Amino acid sequence: CAWSAYLTGPNKEQFF.

Many counts were recorded for this clonotype. CDR3 nucleotides: TGTGCCAGCAGCCCCACGCGGGAGAGCTCCTACAATGAGCAGTTCTTC. Translated, it gives CASSPTRESSYNEQFF. The chain joins TRBV3-1 to TRBJ2-1, with 7 bases that match TRBD2. With V trimmed by 4 bases and J by 0 bases, 6 bases remained unmatched. The germline gives CDR1 LGHDT, CDR2 YNNKEL (reference sequence). The CDR3 is 16 amino acids.

This clonotype was seen ten or more times. The V and J genes are TRBV2 and TRBJ2-7; possibly TRBD2 for D (8 bases). The CDR3 length is 18 residues. Germline V gene lookup returns CDR1 SNHLY and CDR2 FYNNEI. V was trimmed by 6 bases and J by 1 base, leaving 25 bases between them. The CDR3 is CASRQGSSGRPRSYEQYF. CDR3 sequence (DNA): TGTGCCAGCAGACAGGGGTCTAGCGGGCGCCCCCGTTCCTACGAGCAGTACTTC.

This clonotype was detected a few times. The chain joins TRBV30 to TRBJ2-1, with D uncertain. The CDR3 extends over 13 amino acids. Germline values: CDR1 GTSNPN, CDR2 SVGIG (reference sequence). The ends were cut back, 0 bases at V and 8 bases at J, with 11 bases in the middle. Here the CDR3 DNA reads TGTGCCTGGAGTGTTATTCGCCCCGATGAGCAGTTCTTC. It translates to CAWSVIRPDEQFF.

This rearrangement joins TRBV12-3 or TRBV12-4 to TRBJ1-1; TRBD1 matches at 12 bases. Losses at the gene ends were 5 bases for V and 6 bases for J; bases not matched to a gene: 7. The CDR3 contains 15 residues. CDR3 sequence: CASSRGTGGIAEAFF. The DNA of the CDR3 is TGTGCCAGCAGTAGAGGGACAGGGGGCATCGCTGAAGCTTTCTTT.

This rearrangement joins TRBV7-3 to TRBJ2-2; 8 bases fit TRBD1. This CDR3 comprises 15 residues. With 5 bases clipped from V and 6 bases from J, the junction kept 8 bases outside the gene matches. Germline CDR1 is SGHTA and CDR2 is FQGTGA. CDR3 DNA: TGTGCCAGCAGCCCCGGACAGGGTACGCCCGGGGAGCTGTTTTTT. As protein: CASSPGQGTPGELFF.

This clonotype appeared a few times. This may be a read error, as it is one base from a much larger clone. This sequence joins TRBV27 and TRBJ2-5; a possible D gene is TRBD1 (6 bases). The CDR3 runs to 11 residues. CDR1 MNHEY and CDR2 SMNVEV come from the germline V gene (reference sequence). For the CDR3, the DNA is TGTGCCAGCAGTTTAAGGGGGACCCTGTACTTC. Its protein is CASSLRGTLYF.

This chain links TRBV5-1 with TRBJ2-5; D uncertain. CDR3 length equals 15 residues. Looked up from germline, CDR1 is SGHRS and CDR2 is YFSETQ. Between the trimmed V and J ends, which lost 4 bases and 2 bases, there was a span of 15 bases. CDR3 bases: TGCGCCAGCAGCCCTGAGGTATCCCGGCAAGAGACCCAGTACTTC. Translation: CASSPEVSRQETQYF.

This clonotype was detected many times. The chain couples TRBV11-3 to TRBJ2-5; TRBD1 matches at 8 bases. Trimming at V came to 5 bases and at J to 5 bases, leaving 13 bases not matched to a gene. This CDR3 spans 16 amino acids. Germline assignment: CDR1 SGHNT and CDR2 YENEEA. The CDR3 here is CASSGGTGGIRETQYF. The CDR3 DNA is TGTGCCAGCAGCGGAGGGACAGGCGGTATACGGGAGACCCAGTACTTC.